This T cell receptor (beta chain) came from a study of post-analysis software for immune sequencing data. Points from the study as a whole: Controls had lower frequencies than patients of a handful of TRBV segments, which included TRBV5-6, TRBV5-1 and TRBV20-1.

With respect to this clonotype: Its target is unknown.

Built from TCR beta cDNA, the libraries had unique molecular identifiers in them. TCRdb re-called the PCR reads with MiXCR, one entry per CDR3 protein. The sample has 550,000 to 700,000 distinct CDR3 sequences; 40% to 50% are singletons. V was trimmed by 4 bases and J by 5 bases, leaving 9 bases between them. The CDR3 has 12 residues. CDR1 and CDR2 from the germline V gene are SGHKS and YYEKEE (reference sequence). V gene TRBV5-5 combines with J gene TRBJ1-1; the D gene is possibly TRBD1 (5 bases). Sequences were obtained from blood. The TCR was taken from a girl between 10 and 17 years old with multiple sclerosis. CDR3 DNA: TGTGCCAGCAGCCAGGACACGACTGAAGCTTTCTTT. This sequence encodes CASSQDTTEAFF.